This is a list of T cell receptor beta chains from one sample in a study of blood T cell repertoires in COVID-19. Some clones are missing from TCRdb's copy, which holds only in-frame ones; the method was immunoSEQ multiplex PCR. The data hold 350,000 to 450,000 clones, with approximately 90% observed a single time. The sequencing sample was made of PBMCs or T cells enriched from blood (not recorded which). The receptors originated from a woman in her thirties or forties who had been exposed to COVID-19. The conserved cysteine and the conserved F or W are not part of the CDR3 here.

v_gene	j_gene	CDR3aa
TRBV6-5	TRBJ1-1	ASSPAGGGVTEAF
TRBV7-2	TRBJ2-7	ASSLQGAIYEQY
TRBV7-2	TRBJ1-2	ASSRITGGRGYT
TRBV27	TRBJ1-2	ASSSYKCCYGYT
TRBV6-1	TRBJ2-7	ASSERRDRDYEQY
TRBV30	TRBJ1-5	AWSRRGAGNQPQH
TRBV5-4	TRBJ2-2	ASSLAGVNTGELF
TRBV5-1	TRBJ2-3	ASSLSGYTQY
TRBV7-2	TRBJ2-2	ASSLNQRVGELF
TRBV5-1	TRBJ1-4	ASSLAIGTGVEKLF
TRBV7-9	TRBJ1-5	ASSPGQGNQPQH
TRBV6-5	TRBJ2-7	ASSYSGGGSSYEQY
TRBV21-1	TRBJ1-1	ASSEGQGNTEAF
TRBV21-1	TRBJ1-6	ASSKAGHSYNSPLH
TRBV4-1	TRBJ1-2	ASSQGATGGWGYT
TRBV30	TRBJ1-6	AWSVPEGFSYNSPLH
TRBV11-3	TRBJ1-1	ASSSGQGAWTEAF